What follows is one T cell receptor (beta chain) and its context. This sample is drawn from a study of blood T cell repertoires in COVID-19. Study-level background: Acute-phase and convalescent COVID-19 samples originated in the United States, Italy and Spain.

Per the germline V gene, CDR1 is MNHEY and CDR2 is SVGAGI. Trimming cost V 10 bases and J 1 base, with 13 bases left between them. The CDR3 has 13 residues. Data came from immunoSEQ multiplex PCR; TCRdb stores just in-frame clones and leaves some out. The sample lists approximately 190,000 clones, more than 70% occurring once. Sample: peripheral blood. This chain connects TRBV6-5 to TRBJ1-1; D gene unclear. This clonotype was obtained from a woman aged 40 to 55 who had recovered from COVID-19. The CDR3 spells CATQTSSNTEAFF. The CDR3 DNA sequence: TGTGCCACTCAGACATCATCGAACACTGAAGCTTTCTTT.